The 22 T cell receptor beta chains below were found in one sample sequenced in a study of blood T cell repertoires in COVID-19. Clones were sequenced by immunoSEQ multiplex PCR, and TCRdb holds only the in-frame ones, with some missing. Found here are around 240,000 clones, approximately 85% of them singletons; the top ten hold under 2.5%. Material: PBMCs or T cells enriched from blood (not recorded which). These receptors were collected from a woman in her fifties or sixties who had recovered from COVID-19.

The rearrangement links TRBV9 to TRBJ2-3; TRBD2 matches 11 bases. Looked up from germline, CDR1 is SGDLS and CDR2 is YYNGEE. J lost 5 bases, V lost 3 bases, and 2 bases had no gene match. The CDR3 sequence is 14 residues long. The CDR3 DNA follows: TGTGCCAGCAGCGGACTAGCGGGAAGAGATACGCAGTATTTT. Amino acid sequence: CASSGLAGRDTQYF.

This clone was seen only a few times. The chain combines TRBV28 with TRBJ1-1; 8 nucleotides line up with TRBD1. The CDR3 has 15 amino acids. Germline-derived CDR1 and CDR2 are MDHEN and SYDVKM. Germline trimming cut 7 bases from V and 0 bases from J; bases unmatched to any gene: 7. The CDR3 nucleotides read TGTGCCAGCATAACCAGGGGGCCCATGAACACTGAAGCTTTCTTT. The encoded protein is CASITRGPMNTEAFF. Based on the CDR3 plus reference TRBV28 and TRBJ1-1, the full variable domain is DVKVTQSSRYLVKRTGEKVFLECVQDMDHENMFWYRQDPGLGLRLIYFSYDVKMKEKGDIPEGYSVSREKKERFSLILESASTNQTSMYLCASITRGPMNTEAFFGQGTRLTVV.

This chain links TRBV19 with TRBJ1-2; TRBD1 might be the D (6 bases). Trimming shortened V by 6 bases and J by 8 bases, and 16 bases separated the two germline ends. The CDR3 runs to 13 residues. Germline CDR1 and CDR2: LNHDA and SQIVND (reference sequence). CDR3 in DNA: TGTGCCAGTAGCCCCAACAGGGACCGCGGCTACACCTTC. Protein sequence: CASSPNRDRGYTF.

In this sample, this clone turned up once. The chain uses TRBV5-1 and TRBJ1-6; 12 bases align to TRBD1. The junction had 3 bases not matched to a gene; V was cut back by 4 bases and J by 7 bases. This CDR3 spans 15 amino acids. CDR1 SGHRS and CDR2 YFSETQ come from the germline V gene. Here the CDR3 reads CASSLGQGANSPLHF. DNA for the CDR3: TGCGCCAGCAGCCTGGGACAGGGGGCGAATTCACCCCTCCACTTT.

The chain joins TRBV5-5 to TRBJ1-4, with a possible D match to TRBD1 (6 bases). V shed 5 bases and J shed 7 bases, with 18 bases lying between them. CDR3 length equals 15 residues. Germline CDR1 is SGHKS and CDR2 is YYEKEE (reference sequence). The DNA of the CDR3 is TGTGCCAGCAGGGGGAAAACAGGGCCGGGTGAAAAACTGTTTTTT. It is translated as CASRGKTGPGEKLFF.

The table lists this clone with a count of one. V gene TRBV5-4 combines with J gene TRBJ2-1; weak D call: TRBD2 (5 bases). Trimming removed 3 bases from V and 0 bases from J, with 7 bases in between. Germline V gene sequence: CDR1 SGHNT, CDR2 YYREEE (reference sequence). The CDR3 contains 14 residues. The CDR3 DNA reads TGTGCCAGCAGCTCTGACTACTCCTACAATGAGCAGTTCTTC. It is translated as CASSSDYSYNEQFF.

This chain uses TRBV5-1 with TRBJ2-1, with 7 positions matching TRBD1. The CDR3 spans 16 residues. Germline V gene lookup returns CDR1 SGHRS and CDR2 YFSETQ. J was trimmed by 2 bases and V by 4 bases; bases with no gene match: 9. CDR3 DNA: TGCGCCAGCAGCCCCCGCACAGGGGAAACCTACAATGAGCAGTTCTTC. As protein: CASSPRTGETYNEQFF.

With regard to this clone: One junction end disagrees with the germline gene, perhaps due to a read error. The chain employs TRBV10-2 and TRBJ2-5, with TRBD2 matching 9 bases. Germline V gene sequence: CDR1 WSHSY, CDR2 SAAADI. The CDR3 length is 14 residues. The CDR3 DNA reads as TGCGCCAGCACGCCGGGACTAGCTCAAGGGACCCAGTACTTC. This translates into CASTPGLAQGTQYF.

The chain recombines TRBV27 with TRBJ2-7; no definite D call. Looked up from germline, CDR1 is MNHEY and CDR2 is SMNVEV (reference sequence). This CDR3 spans 13 amino acids. Trimming shortened V by 7 bases and J by 0 bases, and 10 bases separated the two germline ends. The CDR3 spells CASKIAGSYEQYF. CDR3 sequence (DNA): TGTGCCAGCAAGATCGCAGGCTCCTACGAGCAGTACTTC.

This chain joins TRBV2 and TRBJ2-1; no reliable D call. This CDR3 region has 11 residues. Trimming left V 5 bases short and J 3 bases short, with 2 bases between. From germline, CDR1 is SNHLY and CDR2 FYNNEI. CDR3 bases: TGTGCCAGCAGTCTCTACAATGAGCAGTTCTTC. Amino acids: CASSLYNEQFF.

The chain links TRBV12-3 or TRBV12-4 to TRBJ2-1; D perhaps matches TRBD2 (7 bases). There are 13 residues in the CDR3. Trimming took 0 bases from V and 14 from J, leaving 14 bases between them. CDR3 nucleotides: TGTGCCAGCAGTTTAGCGCTCGGAGGGGGGGAGTTCTTC. This gives the protein CASSLALGGGEFF.

This clone was found once. The rearrangement joins TRBV2 to TRBJ1-4; tentative D call: TRBD1 (6 bases). The V gene lost 8 bases and the J gene lost 4 bases, with 14 bases spanning the gap. Germline assignment: CDR1 SNHLY and CDR2 FYNNEI. This CDR3 spans 14 amino acids. The CDR3 here is CASAWGTINEKLFF. As DNA, the CDR3 is TGTGCCAGCGCGTGGGGGACAATTAATGAAAAACTGTTTTTT.

In its sample, this clone was seen once. The V and J genes are TRBV7-6 and TRBJ1-6, with a possible D match to TRBD1 (6 bases). CDR3 length: 15 amino acids. Germline V gene data show CDR1 as SGHVS and CDR2 as FNYEAQ. The V gene lost 4 bases and the J gene lost 7 bases, with 14 bases spanning the gap. In nucleotides, the CDR3 is TGTGCCAGCAGCTCTCAAGTGACAGGAAATTCACCCCTCCACTTT. It translates to CASSSQVTGNSPLHF. The whole variable domain, remainder taken from reference TRBV7-6 and TRBJ1-6, is GAGVSQSPRYKVTKRGQDVALRCDPISGHVSLYWYRQALGQGPEFLTYFNYEAQQDKSGLPNDRFSAERPEGSISTLTIQRTEQRDSAMYRCASSSQVTGNSPLHFGNGTRLTVT.

This chain joins TRBV3-1 (or the pseudogene TRBV3-2) and TRBJ2-2; D remains unclear. Looked up from germline, CDR1 is LGHDT and CDR2 is YNNKEL (reference sequence). The CDR3 runs to 12 residues. V lost 3 bases and J 4 bases, leaving 3 bases between the germline ends. CDR3 loop: CASSQSTGELFF. The DNA for the CDR3 is TGTGCCAGCAGCCAGAGCACCGGGGAGCTGTTTTTT.

This clone was observed a single time. The chain has TRBV28 and TRBJ1-1; D might be TRBD1 (6 bases). The CDR3 is made up of 17 amino acids. Deletions cut 2 bases from V and 6 bases from J, with 22 bases between. Germline CDR1 is MDHEN and CDR2 is SYDVKM. CDR3 sequence (DNA): TGTGCCAGCAGTTTAATGGGGGCGCTAAGTATCGTCCCTGAAGCTTTCTTT. Protein: CASSLMGALSIVPEAFF.

V is TRBV27 and J is TRBJ2-2, with TRBD1 matching 8 bases. Germline V CDR1 and CDR2: MNHEY, SMNVEV (reference sequence). V lost 3 bases, J lost 7 bases, and 4 bases stayed unmatched. This CDR3 has 14 amino acids. The CDR3 sequence is CASSFRGRGGELFF. The CDR3 DNA sequence: TGTGCCAGCAGTTTCAGGGGGCGCGGCGGGGAGCTGTTTTTT.

The chain uses TRBV5-6 and TRBJ2-5; 9 positions agree with TRBD1. Germline CDR1 and CDR2: SGHDT and YYEEEE. The CDR3 covers 17 residues. V was pared by 4 bases and J by 4 bases, with 14 bases of the junction left unmatched. As DNA, the CDR3 is TGTGCCAGCAGCGAGGGTTCAAAGGGACAGGGTGCAGAGACCCAGTACTTC. This sequence encodes CASSEGSKGQGAETQYF.

The table lists this clone with a count of one. The J gene is TRBJ2-7, the V gene TRBV2; D might be TRBD1 (6 bases). Germline lookup yields CDR1 SNHLY and CDR2 FYNNEI. The V end lost 6 bases, the J end lost 0 bases, and 9 bases lay between the germline ends. This CDR3 is built from 13 residues. CDR3 in amino acids: CASRGAPSYEQYF. DNA for the CDR3: TGTGCCAGCAGGGGGGCCCCCTCCTACGAGCAGTACTTC.

A remark on this clone: The junction differs from germline at one of its ends, possibly a read error. This sequence joins TRBV6-5 and TRBJ1-1, with a weak D call TRBD1 (6 bases). Germline V gene data show CDR1 as MNHEY and CDR2 as SVGAGI. This CDR3 has 13 amino acids. CDR3 in DNA: TGTGCCAGCGCCAACAGGGCAGGAGCTGAGGCTTTCTTT. Translation: CASANRAGAEAFF.

V usage is TRBV9 and J usage is TRBJ1-2; a weak D match, TRBD1 (6 bases). The V end lost 3 bases, the J end lost 4 bases, and 13 bases lay between the germline ends. CDR1 is SGDLS and CDR2 is YYNGEE in the germline V gene. The CDR3 is 14 amino acids. CDR3 sequence reads: CASSGTGIPYGYTF. As DNA, the CDR3 is TGTGCCAGCAGCGGAACAGGGATCCCCTATGGCTACACCTTC.

The chain combines TRBV11-2 with TRBJ2-1, with D hard to call. Deletions cut 1 base from V and 3 bases from J, with 7 bases between. Germline V gene data show CDR1 as SGHAT and CDR2 as FQNNGV. The CDR3 totals 14 residues. CDR3 sequence (DNA): TGTGCCAGCAGCTTAGCAGGCCGCTACAATGAGCAGTTCTTC. Amino acids: CASSLAGRYNEQFF.

The chain recombines TRBV6-6 with TRBJ2-3, with D tentatively TRBD2 (6 bases). The ends were cut back, 3 bases at V and 3 bases at J, with 10 bases in the middle. CDR1 MNHNY and CDR2 SVGAGI come from the germline V gene (reference sequence). The CDR3 has 14 residues. The CDR3 DNA sequence: TGTGCCAGCAGTTATGGGGCGGGAACAGATACGCAGTATTTT. This gives the protein CASSYGAGTDTQYF.